This T cell receptor delta chain was captured in a study of gamma-delta chains in newborns, infants, children. The wider study: Microbial exposure reportedly drives polyclonal innate γδ T cell expansion after birth.

About this clone itself: Given a much more abundant clone one base away, this may be a read error. Other nucleotide sequences from this sample produce the same CDR3.

CDR1 GEAIGNYY and CDR2 EKD come from the germline V gene. V lost 7 bases, J lost 0 bases, and 21 bases lay in between. This CDR3 has 19 residues. TCRdb reanalysed the reads with CATT. The table records around 6,200 delta-chain clones, 2% to 3% of them present only once. The sequence came from a child who was a newborn, infant or young child, either healthy, febrile or measles-vaccinated (not recorded which). The source material was blood. This rearrangement joins TRDV2 to TRDJ3; D not certain. The CDR3 reads CACDPARMGSSWDTRQMFF. In DNA form, the CDR3 reads TGTGCCTGCGACCCGGCGAGGATGGGAAGCTCCTGGGACACCCGACAGATGTTTTTC.